This TCR beta chain was sequenced for a study of human T cells and chemical hapten exposure. TCRdb reprocessed the RACE reads via MiXCR and lists one record per CDR3 protein. Of about 93,000 distinct CDR3 sequences listed, over 8% are singletons. The CDR3 has 16 amino acids. Germline V gives CDR1 SGDLS, CDR2 YYNGEE. V was pared by 0 bases and J by 4 bases, with 8 bases of the junction left unmatched. Time point of the sample: healthy volunteer bleed at 2 weeks. Total RNA extraction was carried out from unfractionated whole blood. This clonotype has a handful of counts. The receptor was isolated from a female donor in good health. Some clones in this sample may be carry-over from other donors' samples. Sequencing used whole blood. V gene TRBV9 combines with J gene TRBJ2-3, with TRBD2 identical over 7 bases. The CDR3 nucleotides are TGTGCCAGCAGCGTAGGAGAGGCGGGAGCGTCAGATACGCAGTATTTT. Its translation: CASSVGEAGASDTQYF.